The sample holds one count of the clone carrying this T cell receptor beta chain. As yet, its antigen is unknown. The data were taken from a study of T cell responses to AZD1222 COVID-19 vaccine. Across the whole study: The analysis combined second doses at about 4 or about 12 weeks. Study results and limitations: Clonal diversity may have been underestimated, and the donors were mostly white British, with more females than males. Two AZD1222 administrations were followed by greater Spike-specific TCR breadth and depth. Just five or six AZD1222 recipients were seropositive at baseline.

Using immunoSEQ multiplex PCR, the repertoire was profiled, and TCRdb retains in-frame clones only, with some absent. The repertoire holds 98,000 or so clones, with 75% to 90% as singletons. The sequence came from an adult in good health. The material sequenced was peripheral blood, taken on day 0 of AZD1222 vaccination.

The CDR3 reads CASSLGGGRAVTNYEAFF. In DNA form, the CDR3 reads TGTGCCAGCAGTCTAGGGGGGGGCAGGGCAGTGACAAACTATGAAGCTTTCTTT. The chain carries TRBV6-6 and TRBJ1-1; TRBD1 is a possible D gene (6 bases). From germline, CDR1 is MNHNY and CDR2 SVGAGI (reference sequence). The V gene lost 5 bases and the J gene lost 7 bases, with 29 bases spanning the gap. This CDR3 is 18 amino acids long.